The source of this TCR beta chain is a study of T cell repertoires in cytomegalovirus infection. Concerning this clonotype: Its matching antigen is unknown.

This CDR3 has 14 residues. V was clipped by 8 bases and J by 4 bases, with 16 bases between them. TCRdb reprocessed the reads with MiXCR, giving one entry per CDR3 protein. Altogether under 850,000 distinct CDR3 sequences are present, about 33% being singletons, with the ten largest covering around a sixth. This material consisted of cultured PBMCs, taken from culture after CMV antigen stimulation. The TCR comes from a human donor in good health (CMV status not recorded). Some clones in this sample may be carry-over from other donors' samples. The genes are TRBV5-3 and TRBJ2-1; D could derive from TRBD1 or TRBD2 (6 bases each). TRBV5-3 is identified as an open reading frame with a role that is uncertain. This chain's CDR3 is CASKGEDRYNEQFF. The CDR3 DNA reads as TGTGCCAGCAAGGGGGAGGACCGATACAATGAGCAGTTCTTC.